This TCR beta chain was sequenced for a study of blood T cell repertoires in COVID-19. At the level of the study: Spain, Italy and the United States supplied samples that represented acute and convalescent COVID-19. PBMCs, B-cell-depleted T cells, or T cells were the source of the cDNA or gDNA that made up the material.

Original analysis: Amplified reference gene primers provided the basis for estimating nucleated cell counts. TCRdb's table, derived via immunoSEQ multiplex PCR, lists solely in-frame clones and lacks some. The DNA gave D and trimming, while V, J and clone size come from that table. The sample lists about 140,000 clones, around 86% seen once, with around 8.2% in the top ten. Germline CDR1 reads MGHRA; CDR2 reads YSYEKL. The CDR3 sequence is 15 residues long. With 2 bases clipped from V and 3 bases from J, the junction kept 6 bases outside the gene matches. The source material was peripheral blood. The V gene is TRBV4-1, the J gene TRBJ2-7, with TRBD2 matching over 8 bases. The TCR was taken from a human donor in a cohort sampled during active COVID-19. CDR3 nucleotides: TGCGCCAGCAGCCAACTAGCGGGTGGCGGCTACGAGCAGTACTTC. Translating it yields CASSQLAGGGYEQYF.